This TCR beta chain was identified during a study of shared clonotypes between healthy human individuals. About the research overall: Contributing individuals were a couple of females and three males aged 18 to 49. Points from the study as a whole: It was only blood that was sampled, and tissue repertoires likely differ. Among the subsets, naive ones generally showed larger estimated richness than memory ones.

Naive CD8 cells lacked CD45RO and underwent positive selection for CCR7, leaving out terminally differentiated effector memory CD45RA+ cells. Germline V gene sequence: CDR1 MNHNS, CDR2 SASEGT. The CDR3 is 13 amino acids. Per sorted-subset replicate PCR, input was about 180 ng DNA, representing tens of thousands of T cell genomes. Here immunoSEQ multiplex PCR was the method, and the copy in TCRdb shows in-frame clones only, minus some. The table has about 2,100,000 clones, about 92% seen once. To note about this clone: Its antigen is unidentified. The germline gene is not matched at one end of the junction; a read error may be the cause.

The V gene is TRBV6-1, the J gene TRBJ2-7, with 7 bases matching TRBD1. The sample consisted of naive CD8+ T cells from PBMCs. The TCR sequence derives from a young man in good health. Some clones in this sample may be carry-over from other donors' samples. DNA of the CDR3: TGTGCTAGCAGGGACAGAGCATTTTACGAGCAGTACTTC. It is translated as CASRDRAFYEQYF.